This T cell receptor (beta chain) originates from a study of persistence of HIV-infected CD4 T cells (dated by TCRdb to 2018 to 2020). As for the study more broadly: The median time the participants had spent on suppressive ART was around 8 years. Peripheral blood samples of up to about 180 mL were taken at multiple time points, with the exception of a couple of participants who underwent leukapheresis at a single time point. The study isolated CMV- and HIV-1 Gag-responding CD4+ T cells from ART-treated individuals to examine antigen-driven clonal expansion of HIV-1-infected cells. TCRbeta sequencing assessed the clonality of all cells in each sorted population, while proviral sequencing assessed the clonality of infected cells. For the TCR cluster analysis across participants, fewer than ten participants were included for CMV and six or seven participants for Gag. The paper as a whole reports these results and caveats: Only a small number of individuals took part in the study, and the range of antigens tested was limited. Because the TCR analyses were done in bulk, restricting them to just the rare CMV-responding cells that actually carried HIV-1 proviruses was not possible. Antigen-responding cells were enriched for expanded CDR3beta sequences that were degenerate, which suggests that CD4+ responses to CMV and Gag underwent convergent selection. TCRbeta richness in CMV- and Gag-responding cells was significantly lower than in anti-CD3/anti-CD28-responding cells; CMV-responding cells had higher oligoclonality than CD3/CD28-stimulated and Gag-responding cells. A correlation was observed between TCR oligoclonality and proviral oligoclonality within the same sorted populations.

Turning to this clone: The antigen it binds to is not known. No qualities accompany the bases; no much larger clone lies one base away.

CDR1 and CDR2, looked up from the germline V gene (reference sequence), are MNHNY and SVGAGI. Relative to germline, V is missing 6 bases and J is missing 3 bases, with 6 bases of the junction outside any gene match. Spanning cysteine to phenylalanine, the CDR3 consists of 15 amino acids. Of all the DNA, just the CDR3 is kept, 45 bases in frame from base 1. This specimen's treatment or condition label, per the study, means: suppressive antiretroviral therapy. Lysates of CMV-infected fibroblasts were used at about 10 ug/mL for cell stimulation. CD4+ T cells that responded were sorted based on upregulation of both CD40 ligand and CD69. Participants were HIV-1-infected adults who started suppressive ART during chronic infection. Plasma HIV-1 RNA had been undetectable (below 50 copies/mL) in participants for at least 4 years. To be included, a participant needed positive CMV serology and a CD4+ T cell count above 400 cells/uL. Before stimulation, PBMCs were isolated using density centrifugation and then depleted of CD8+ T cells. For 15 to 20 hours, CD8-depleted PBMCs were stimulated with anti-CD28/CD49d costimulation, a CD40-blocking antibody, and enfuvirtide, which was added to prevent new infections. Sorting was done on either a Beckman Coulter MoFlo Legacy or an XDP sorter, and propidium iodide was used to exclude dead cells. Genomic DNA was extracted with the QIAamp DNA Mini Kit for samples above one million cells, otherwise with the Quick-DNA Microprep Kit.

The immunoSEQ hsTCRB assay version 4, run in survey mode, was used to sequence TCRbeta repertoires from genomic DNA. Genomic DNA was diluted to about 9.9 ng/uL, and up to about 1 ug per sample was used for TCRbeta sequencing. The original pipeline was this. ImmunoSeq Analyzer 3.0 was used for analysis of TCRbeta data, and diversity was computed on productive nucleotide rearrangements. Lower-bound TCR diversity was estimated with the improved Chao index, and clonality with the Gini coefficient using the Immunarch R package. Different nucleotide rearrangements encoding the same CDR3beta amino acid sequence were counted as distinct clonotypes. Differential abundance analysis identified TCRbeta sequences significantly enriched in antigen-responding cells relative to anti-CD3/anti-CD28-activated cells. Using predicted peptide-MHC specificity as the basis, GLIPH2 grouped TCRs into clusters, both for each participant individually and for the merged data sets that combined participants. TCRdb holds this immuneACCESS table with in-frame rearrangements only. Some clones are missing; in checked studies, unresolved V genes explain under half, and the rest has no known cause. V and J calls plus clone size are reproduced from that table; the DNA served to infer D and trimming. The sample includes more than 15,000 clones, with about 61% observed a single time. The top ten clones comprise more than 7% of the sample.

This specimen was CD4+ T cells sorted from PBMCs after roughly 18-hour stimulation, taken from a patient who received antiretroviral therapy. This sample's cell subset or site label indicates: CD40L+CD69+ CD4 T cells responding to CMV lysate. The chain couples TRBV6-6 to TRBJ1-5; TRBD1 lines up with 9 middle nucleotides. The receptor's source is an adult woman with HIV who was CMV-seropositive. The sequenced DNA is TGTGCCAGCAGAGCCACAGGGGGCGACAATCAGCCCCAGCATTTT. It codes for CASRATGGDNQPQHF.